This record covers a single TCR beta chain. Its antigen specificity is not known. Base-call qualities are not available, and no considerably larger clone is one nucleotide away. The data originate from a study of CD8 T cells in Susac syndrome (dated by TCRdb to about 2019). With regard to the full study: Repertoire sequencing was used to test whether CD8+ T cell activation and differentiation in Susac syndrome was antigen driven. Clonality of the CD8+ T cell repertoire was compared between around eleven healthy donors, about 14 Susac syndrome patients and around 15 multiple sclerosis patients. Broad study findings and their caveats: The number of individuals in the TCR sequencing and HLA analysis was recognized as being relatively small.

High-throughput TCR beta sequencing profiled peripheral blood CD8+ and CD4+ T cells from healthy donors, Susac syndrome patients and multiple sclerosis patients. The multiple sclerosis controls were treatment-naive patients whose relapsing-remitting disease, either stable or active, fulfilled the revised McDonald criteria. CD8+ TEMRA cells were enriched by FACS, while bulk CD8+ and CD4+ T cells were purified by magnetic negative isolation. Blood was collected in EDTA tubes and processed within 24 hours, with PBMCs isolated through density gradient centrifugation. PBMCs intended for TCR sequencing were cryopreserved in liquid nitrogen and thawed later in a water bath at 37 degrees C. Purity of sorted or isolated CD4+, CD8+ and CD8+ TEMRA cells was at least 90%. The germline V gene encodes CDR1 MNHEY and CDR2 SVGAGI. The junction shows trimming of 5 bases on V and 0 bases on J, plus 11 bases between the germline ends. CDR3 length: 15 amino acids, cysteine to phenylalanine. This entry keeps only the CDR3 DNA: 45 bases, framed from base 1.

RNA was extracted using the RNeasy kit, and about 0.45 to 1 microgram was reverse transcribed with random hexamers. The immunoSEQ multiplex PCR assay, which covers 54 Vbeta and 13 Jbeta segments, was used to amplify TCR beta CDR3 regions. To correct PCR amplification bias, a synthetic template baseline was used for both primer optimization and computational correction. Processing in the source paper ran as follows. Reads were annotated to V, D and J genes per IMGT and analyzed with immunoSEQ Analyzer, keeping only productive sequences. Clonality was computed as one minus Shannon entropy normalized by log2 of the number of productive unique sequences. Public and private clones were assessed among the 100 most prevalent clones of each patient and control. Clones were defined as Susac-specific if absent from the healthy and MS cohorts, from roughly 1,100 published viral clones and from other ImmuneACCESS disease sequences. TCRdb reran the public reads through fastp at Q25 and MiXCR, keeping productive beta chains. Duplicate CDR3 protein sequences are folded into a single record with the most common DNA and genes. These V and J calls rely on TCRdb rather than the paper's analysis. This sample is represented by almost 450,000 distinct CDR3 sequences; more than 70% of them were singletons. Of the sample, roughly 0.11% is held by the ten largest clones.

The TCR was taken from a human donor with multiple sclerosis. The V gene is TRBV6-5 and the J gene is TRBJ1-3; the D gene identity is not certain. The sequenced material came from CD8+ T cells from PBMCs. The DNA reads TGTGCCAGCAGTATTACAGAGAACTCTGGAAACACCATATATTTT. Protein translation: CASSITENSGNTIYF.